This TCR beta chain came from a study of cytomegalovirus exposure and HLA in healthy donors. Findings and limits, study-wide: TCR beta V- and J-gene trimming, according to a later analysis, was linked to a missense DCLRE1C variant.

This clone was seen a single time. Its specificity is not known. With 60 Vbeta and 13 Jbeta primers, the PCR was carried out. Produced via immunoSEQ multiplex PCR; TCRdb's table is partial and in-frame only. The data show some 94,000 clones, roughly 63% seen once. Germline V gene lookup returns CDR1 LGHNA and CDR2 YSLEER. V was trimmed by 0 bases and J by 3 bases, leaving 15 bases between them. This CDR3 is built from 17 residues. Sequenced: PBMCs. The clonotype originates from a man aged 50 to 59 in good health and CMV-seronegative. The chain recombines TRBV4-3 with TRBJ2-4; the D gene is possibly TRBD2 (6 bases). The CDR3 DNA sequence: TGCGCCAGCAGCCAAGATAATCGGAGGGAGTTCAAAAACATTCAGTACTTC. Its protein product is CASSQDNRREFKNIQYF.